This T cell receptor beta chain was identified in a study of T-cell memory formation after mild COVID-19. Study as a whole: Largely, TCR clusters stayed within a single donor.

The length of the CDR3 is 12 residues. Germline values: CDR1 DFQATT, CDR2 SNEGSKA (reference sequence). The V and J ends lost 6 bases and 4 bases respectively, with 13 bases between them. Constant-segment primers and 5'RACE yielded cDNA libraries for TCR alpha and TCR beta, each carrying sample barcodes and UMIs. From the 5' RACE reads, TCRdb called clonotypes with MiXCR, one entry per CDR3 protein. The table has approximately 410,000 distinct CDR3 sequences, around 22% seen once. Concerning this clonotype: Its antigen is not identified.

Broader study findings: The second-wave clones peaking on day 37 were not confirmed as SARS-CoV-2-specific. Day 15 to 85 contracting clones showed balanced CD4/CD8; later expanders leaned CD4+.

Sample: PBMCs or a T cell subset sorted from them (not recorded which). V gene TRBV20-1 combines with J gene TRBJ2-7, with D maybe TRBD2 (6 bases). This receptor was obtained from an adult woman who had mild COVID-19 (a few samples of this study predate the infection). Cell type and time point are not known. The chain's CDR3 is CSARSGGYEQYF. The CDR3 coding sequence is TGCAGTGCCCGGTCCGGAGGGTACGAGCAGTACTTC.